The 21 T cell receptor beta chains reported below all come from one sample, sequenced in a study of blood T cell repertoires in COVID-19. Measured with immunoSEQ multiplex PCR; TCRdb has only the in-frame clones, and not every one. The data contain approximately 210,000 clones, less than 85% of them singletons. The sample consisted of peripheral blood. The receptors shown here come from a woman in her sixties or seventies with active or convalescent COVID-19.

The V and J genes are TRBV5-1 and TRBJ2-7, with a tentative D call TRBD1 (5 bases). The CDR3 length is 13 residues. The V and J ends lost 2 bases and 4 bases respectively, with 10 bases between them. The V gene's germline CDR1 is SGHRS and CDR2 YFSETQ. CDR3 nucleotides: TGCGCCAGCAGCTTCCCAGGGTGTTACGAGCAGTACTTC. Protein sequence: CASSFPGCYEQYF.

This clone was observed a handful of times. The J gene is TRBJ1-6, the V gene TRBV19; no reliable D call. Trimming removed 3 bases at V and 8 bases at J, with 20 bases between. Germline-derived CDR1 and CDR2 are LNHDA and SQIVND (reference sequence). The CDR3 is made up of 17 amino acids. The CDR3: CASSIKLVSDNYSPLHF. The CDR3, as DNA: TGTGCCAGTAGTATCAAGTTGGTCAGTGACAACTATTCACCCCTCCACTTT.

Concerning this clone: The sample has other DNA sequences that encode this CDR3 too. The V call is TRBV12-3 or TRBV12-4, the J call TRBJ1-5; D remains ambiguous. V gave up 2 bases and J gave up 2 bases, with 4 bases separating them. The CDR3 contains 13 residues. The CDR3 region is CASSLTGNQPQHF. The CDR3 DNA is TGTGCCAGCAGTTTAACAGGCAATCAGCCCCAGCATTTT.

The chain joins TRBV2 to TRBJ1-1; D gene uncertain. Looked up from germline, CDR1 is SNHLY and CDR2 is FYNNEI. Trimming left V 2 bases short and J 3 bases short, with 13 bases between. The CDR3 consists of 15 residues. CDR3 bases: TGTGCCAGCAGTGAACGAAAGAGGGAAGACACTGAAGCTTTCTTT. The encoded protein is CASSERKREDTEAFF.

The chain employs TRBV3-1 (or the pseudogene TRBV3-2) and TRBJ2-7; 8 nucleotides line up with TRBD2. Germline lookup yields CDR1 LGHDT and CDR2 YNNKEL (reference sequence). The V gene end was trimmed by 3 bases and the J gene end by 5 bases; junction bases not matched to a gene: 9. The CDR3 has 15 amino acids. The chain's CDR3 is CASSQGAGGGDEQYF. DNA of the CDR3: TGTGCCAGCAGCCAGGGGGCGGGGGGCGGCGACGAGCAGTACTTC.

The rearrangement links TRBV6-5 to TRBJ1-1; 7 bases are shared with TRBD1. From germline, CDR1 is MNHEY and CDR2 SVGAGI. CDR3 size: 15 residues. J gave up 6 bases and V 2 bases, and 9 bases lay outside the gene matches. CDR3 sequence (DNA): TGTGCCAGCAGTTACGTCACAGGGGCAGTGGCTGAAGCTTTCTTT. Amino acid sequence: CASSYVTGAVAEAFF.

This rearrangement joins TRBV6-2 or TRBV6-3 to TRBJ1-5; D is uncertain. Germline V gene sequence: CDR1 MNHEY, CDR2 SVGEGT. The ends were cut back, 6 bases at V and 2 bases at J, with 17 bases in the middle. CDR3 size: 16 residues. CDR3 amino acids: CASSPTGRRGNQPQHF. In nucleotides, the CDR3 is TGTGCCAGCAGCCCTACGGGCCGGCGGGGCAATCAGCCCCAGCATTTT.

This clone was detected a few times. V and J are TRBV3-1 (or the pseudogene TRBV3-2) and TRBJ1-1; TRBD1 might be the D (5 bases). Germline lookup yields CDR1 LGHDT and CDR2 YNNKEL (reference sequence). CDR3 length: 13 residues. With 4 bases removed from V and 9 bases from J, the gap between germline ends came to 15 bases. Written as DNA, the CDR3 is TGTGCCAGCAGCCGGGACTTCGGGGAAAAAGCTTTCTTT. Translated, it gives CASSRDFGEKAFF.

This rearrangement joins TRBV11-2 to TRBJ2-3, with unresolved D. This CDR3 contains 18 residues. V dropped 1 base and J dropped 0 bases, with 17 bases sitting between them. Looked up from germline, CDR1 is SGHAT and CDR2 is FQNNGV. The CDR3 reads CASSLGTKHLSSTDTQYF. For the CDR3, the DNA is TGTGCCAGCAGCTTAGGAACTAAGCACCTGTCTAGCACAGATACGCAGTATTTT. Together with reference TRBV11-2 and TRBJ2-3, the CDR3 gives the full variable domain: EAGVAQSPRYKIIEKRQSVAFWCNPISGHATLYWYQQILGQGPKLLIQFQNNGVVDDSQLPKDRFSAERLKGVDSTLKIQPAKLEDSAVYLCASSLGTKHLSSTDTQYFGPGTRLTVL.

The genes are TRBV7-9 and TRBJ1-1, with a possible D match to TRBD1 (6 bases). This CDR3 has 13 residues. V lost 4 bases to trimming and J lost 11 bases, with 17 bases between them. Germline V gene data show CDR1 as SEHNR and CDR2 as FQNEAQ (reference sequence). CDR3 nucleotide sequence: TGTGCCAGCAGCTACGAGGGGGTTGGTGTCGCTTTCTTT. It is translated as CASSYEGVGVAFF.

The chain recombines TRBV7-9 with TRBJ2-1; 11 positions agree with TRBD2. The CDR3 runs to 15 residues. V gave up 5 bases and J gave up 5 bases; unmatched junction bases: 5. Germline assignment: CDR1 SEHNR and CDR2 FQNEAQ (reference sequence). The CDR3 sequence: CASSLTSGDDNEQFF. The CDR3, as DNA: TGTGCCAGCAGCCTGACTAGCGGGGACGACAATGAGCAGTTCTTC.

This chain uses TRBV29-1 with TRBJ2-2; 12 nucleotides match TRBD2. Germline V gene data show CDR1 as SQVTM and CDR2 as ANQGSEA. The V and J ends lost 6 bases and 5 bases, in that order; junction bases with no gene match: 7. CDR3 size: 15 residues. The CDR3, as DNA: TGCAGCGTGGGGACTAGCGGGCCTACGACCGGGGAGCTGTTTTTT. It encodes CSVGTSGPTTGELFF.

There are a few counts of this clone. The chain links TRBV6-5 to TRBJ1-1; the D is unclear. CDR1 and CDR2 from the germline V gene are MNHEY and SVGAGI. The CDR3 loop spans 12 amino acids. V dropped 0 bases and J dropped 10 bases, with 9 bases sitting between them. CDR3 nucleotide sequence: TGTGCCAGCAGTTACTCGAGGGAGTCAGCTTTCTTT. Residues: CASSYSRESAFF.

The genes are TRBV19 and TRBJ2-3; tentatively, D is TRBD2 (5 bases). The CDR3 totals 13 residues. CDR1 and CDR2 from the germline V gene are LNHDA and SQIVND (reference sequence). The ends were cut back, 6 bases at V and 4 bases at J, with 11 bases in the middle. The CDR3 protein is CASSRDYADTQYF. CDR3 sequence (DNA): TGTGCCAGTAGCCGGGATTATGCAGATACGCAGTATTTT.

V and J are TRBV14 and TRBJ2-1, with 7 nucleotides matching TRBD2. The CDR3 length is 14 residues. V lost 4 bases to trimming and J lost 4 bases; unmatched junction nucleotides: 4. Germline CDR1 is SGHDN and CDR2 is FVKESK. CDR3 nucleotides: TGTGCCAGCAGCCTCAGCGGGGCTTACAATGAGCAGTTCTTC. This encodes CASSLSGAYNEQFF. The full variable domain, its missing parts supplied by reference TRBV14 and TRBJ2-1, is EAGVTQFPSHSVIEKGQTVTLRCDPISGHDNLYWYRRVMGKEIKFLLHFVKESKQDESGMPNNRFLAERTGGTYSTLKVQPAELEDSGVYFCASSLSGAYNEQFFGPGTRLTVL.

This sequence joins TRBV5-1 and TRBJ2-3; 7 bases map to TRBD2. CDR1 is SGHRS, CDR2 YFSETQ, per germline. V dropped 1 base and J dropped 1; count of bases not matched to a gene: 3. This CDR3 has 15 residues. The DNA for the CDR3 is TGCGCCAGCAGCTTGACCCTAGCGGGCACAGATACGCAGTATTTT. Translating it yields CASSLTLAGTDTQYF.

V and J are TRBV7-9 and TRBJ1-1; TRBD1 matches 11 bases. The CDR3 consists of 17 residues. V shed 5 bases, J shed 4 bases, and the junction held 12 bases outside the gene matches. Germline assignment: CDR1 SEHNR and CDR2 FQNEAQ (reference sequence). The CDR3 nucleotides read TGTGCCAGCAGCCCGATGATAGGAGGGACAGGGGGCACTGAAGCTTTCTTT. This encodes CASSPMIGGTGGTEAFF.

This chain uses TRBV5-1 with TRBJ1-2, with TRBD1 matching 10 bases. The V gene's germline CDR1 is SGHRS and CDR2 YFSETQ. Losses at the gene ends were 9 bases for V and 2 bases for J; bases not matched to a gene: 7. This CDR3 comprises 14 residues. As DNA, the CDR3 is TGCGCCACCGGTCCGGGACAGGGGAACTATGGCTACACCTTC. Translation: CATGPGQGNYGYTF.

The rearrangement uses TRBV4-3 and TRBJ2-6, with unresolved D. The germline V gene has CDR1 LGHNA and CDR2 YSLEER. Trimming cost V 5 bases and J 2 bases, with 10 bases left between them. The CDR3 spans 15 residues. CDR3 coding DNA: TGCGCCAGCAGCTTCGAGGCGGCTGGGGCCAACGTCCTGACTTTC. It translates to CASSFEAAGANVLTF.

The chain is built from TRBV18 and TRBJ1-6, with 9 bases fitting TRBD1. This CDR3 contains 17 residues. The germline CDR1 and CDR2 sequences are KGHSH and LQKENI. J gave up 5 bases and V 4 bases, and 9 bases lay outside the gene matches. The CDR3 spells CASSLSSQGADNSPLHF. CDR3 sequence (DNA): TGTGCCAGCTCACTAAGTTCACAGGGGGCGGATAATTCACCCCTCCACTTT.

V gene TRBV10-2 combines with J gene TRBJ2-2; 9 bases are shared with TRBD2. Germline loops: CDR1 WSHSY, CDR2 SAAADI. CDR3 length: 15 residues. The V segment lost 5 bases and the J segment 6 bases; nucleotides outside the gene matches: 7. The CDR3 DNA follows: TGCGCCAGCAGTAGCAGCGGGGGGCTCGCCGGGGAGCTGTTTTTT. Translated: CASSSSGGLAGELFF.